This T cell receptor (beta chain) is from a study of OX40 agonist ivuxolimab in advanced cancers. Study details: Participants, 80% to 90% male, averaged around 60 years of age, ranging from roughly 23 to 80.

V was pared by 4 bases and J by 2 bases, with 10 bases between. The germline V gene encodes CDR1 SGDLS and CDR2 YYNGEE. The length of the CDR3 is 14 residues. This table comes from immunoSEQ multiplex PCR, and its TCRdb copy is limited to in-frame clones, with some not included. The profile shows about 27,000 clones, approximately 78% of them singletons. Comments on this clone: The target antigen is unknown.

Points from the study as a whole: Expansion of clones was among the lowest in partial responders at 0.1-3.0 mg/kg. Normalized T-cell clonal expansion was also low in some nonresponders.

V usage is TRBV9 and J usage is TRBJ2-1; D not certain. Material: CD4+ or CD8+ T cells sorted from blood, obtained in a trial of the OX40 agonist ivuxolimab. This clonotype was sampled from an adult with an advanced solid tumor such as melanoma, head and neck, liver or kidney cancer. DNA for the CDR3: TGTGCCAGCAGCCCCCGAGAAGCCTACAATGAGCAGTTCTTC. Translated: CASSPREAYNEQFF.